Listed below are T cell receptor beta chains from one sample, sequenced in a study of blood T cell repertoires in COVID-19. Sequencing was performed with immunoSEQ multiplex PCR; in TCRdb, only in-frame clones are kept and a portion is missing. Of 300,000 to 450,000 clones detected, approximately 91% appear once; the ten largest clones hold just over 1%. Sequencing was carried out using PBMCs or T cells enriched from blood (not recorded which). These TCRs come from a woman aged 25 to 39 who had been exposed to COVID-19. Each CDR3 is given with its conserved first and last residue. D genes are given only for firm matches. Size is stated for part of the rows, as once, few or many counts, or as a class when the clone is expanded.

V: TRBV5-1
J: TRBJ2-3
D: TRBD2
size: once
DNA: TGCGCCAGCAGCTTGGGGGCTAGCGGGGGCAGAGGATCAGATACGCAGTATTTT
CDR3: CASSLGASGGRGSDTQYF

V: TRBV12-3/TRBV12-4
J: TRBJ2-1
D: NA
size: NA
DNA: TGTGCCAGCAATCTAAGAGGGGGAAATGAGCAGTTCTTC
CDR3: CASNLRGGNEQFF

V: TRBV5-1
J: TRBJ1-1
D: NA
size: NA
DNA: TGCGCCAGCAGCTTGGCAGGGCTTAGCAACACTGAAGCTTTCTTT
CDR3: CASSLAGLSNTEAFF

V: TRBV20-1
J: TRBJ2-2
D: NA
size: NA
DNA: TGCAGTGCTAGTTTGGGCAGCTACACCGGGGAGCTGTTTTTT
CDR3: CSASLGSYTGELFF

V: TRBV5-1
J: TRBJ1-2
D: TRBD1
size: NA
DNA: TGCGCCAGCAGCTTGGCCTTTGACAGGGGACGTGGCTACACCTTC
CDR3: CASSLAFDRGRGYTF

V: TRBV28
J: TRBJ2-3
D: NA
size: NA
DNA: TGTGCCAGCAGTTTGGAAGGGGTCTATGGGACAGATACGCAGTATTTT
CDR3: CASSLEGVYGTDTQYF

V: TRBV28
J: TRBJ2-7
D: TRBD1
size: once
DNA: TGTGCCAGGACGGGACAGGGGCCCCCCTACGAGCAGTACTTC
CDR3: CARTGQGPPYEQYF

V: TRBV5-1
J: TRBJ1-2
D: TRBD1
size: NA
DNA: TGCGCCAGCAGCCCCGGGACAGCCTATGGCTACACCTTC
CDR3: CASSPGTAYGYTF

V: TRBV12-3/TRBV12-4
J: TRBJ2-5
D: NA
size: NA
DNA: TGTGCCAGCAACCACAGGGAGGGGGAGACCCAGTACTTC
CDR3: CASNHREGETQYF

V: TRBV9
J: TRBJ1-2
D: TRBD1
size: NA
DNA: TGTGCCAGCAGCGTAGGTGGGCAGGGGGGATTCGGCTACACCTTC
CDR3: CASSVGGQGGFGYTF

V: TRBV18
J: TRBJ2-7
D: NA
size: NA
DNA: TGTGCCAGCTCACCTCGTTGGGGGGGCAGCCACGAGCAGTACTTC
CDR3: CASSPRWGGSHEQYF

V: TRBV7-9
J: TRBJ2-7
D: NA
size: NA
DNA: TGTGCCAGCAGCTTTTTAGTTGGTAGTCCGAGACAGTCCTCCTACGAGCAGTACTTC
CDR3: CASSFLVGSPRQSSYEQYF

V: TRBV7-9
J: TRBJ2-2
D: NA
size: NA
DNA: TGTGCCAGCAGCTTAAGCCAGAACACCGGGGAGCTGTTTTTT
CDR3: CASSLSQNTGELFF

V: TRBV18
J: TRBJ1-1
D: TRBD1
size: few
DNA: TGTGCCAGCTCCCCCACGGGACAGGGTGGGACTGAAGCTTTCTTT
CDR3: CASSPTGQGGTEAFF

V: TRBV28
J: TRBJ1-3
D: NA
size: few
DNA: TGTGCCAGCAGTTTTACGGGAATAAACTCCATATATTTT
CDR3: CASSFTGINSIYF

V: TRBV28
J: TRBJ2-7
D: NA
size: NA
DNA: TGTGCCAGCAGTTTATTGGAGGCCCCAAGAAAGTACGAGCAGTACTTC
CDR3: CASSLLEAPRKYEQYF

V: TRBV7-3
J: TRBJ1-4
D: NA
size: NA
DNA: TGTGCCAGCAGCCCAGGTGAGACTAATGAAAAACTGTTTTTT
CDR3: CASSPGETNEKLFF

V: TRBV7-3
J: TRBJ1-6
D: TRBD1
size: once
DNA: TGTGCCAGCAGCTTATACGGGACAGGGGTATCACCCCTCCACTTT
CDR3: CASSLYGTGVSPLHF

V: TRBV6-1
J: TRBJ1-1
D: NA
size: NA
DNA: TGTGCCAGCAGTGAAGTCAGGGCTTCTGAAGCTTTCTTT
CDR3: CASSEVRASEAFF

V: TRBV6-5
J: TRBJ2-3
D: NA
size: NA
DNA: TGTGCCAGCAGCCCACCAGGGGAAGATACGCAGTATTTT
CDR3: CASSPPGEDTQYF

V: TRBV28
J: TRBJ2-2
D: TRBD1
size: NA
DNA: TGTGCCAGCAGTGAGACAGGGAGCACCGGGGAGCTGTTTTTT
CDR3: CASSETGSTGELFF

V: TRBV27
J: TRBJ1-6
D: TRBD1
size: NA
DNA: TGTGCCAGCAGTCCGGACAGGGGAACACCCCTCCACTTT
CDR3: CASSPDRGTPLHF

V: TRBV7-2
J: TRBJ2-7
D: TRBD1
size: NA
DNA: TGTGCCAGCAGCCCGCACAGGGGCCCCTACGAGCAGTACTTC
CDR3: CASSPHRGPYEQYF

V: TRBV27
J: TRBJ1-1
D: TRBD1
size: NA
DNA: TGTGCCAGCAGTTGGTCTACCGGGACAGTGAACACTGAAGCTTTCTTT
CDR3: CASSWSTGTVNTEAFF

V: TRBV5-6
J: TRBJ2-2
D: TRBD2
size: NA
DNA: TGTGCCAGCAGCCCAGAACCGGGACTAGCGGTGAACACCGGGGAGCTGTTTTTT
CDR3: CASSPEPGLAVNTGELFF

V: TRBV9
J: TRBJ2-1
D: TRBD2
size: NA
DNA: TGTGCCAGCAGCGTAGGGTCCTGGACTAGCGGTCGCAATGAGCAGTTCTTC
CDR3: CASSVGSWTSGRNEQFF

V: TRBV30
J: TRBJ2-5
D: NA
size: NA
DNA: TGTGCCTGGCGTTCTGGAAGGGGCAGCCAAGAGACCCAGTACTTC
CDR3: CAWRSGRGSQETQYF

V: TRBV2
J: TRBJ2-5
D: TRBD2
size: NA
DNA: TGTGCCAGCAGTCCCACTAGCGGGAGGAGGACCTCCCAAGAGACCCAGTACTTC
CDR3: CASSPTSGRRTSQETQYF

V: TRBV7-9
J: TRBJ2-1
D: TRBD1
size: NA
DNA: TGTGCCAGCAGCTCCTTGCCGGGACAGGAGGGGGACAATGAGCAGTTCTTC
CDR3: CASSSLPGQEGDNEQFF

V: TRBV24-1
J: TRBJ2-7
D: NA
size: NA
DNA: TGTGCCACCAGTGGCGACGGGGGCCAGGGGGTCTACGAGCAGTACTTC
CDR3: CATSGDGGQGVYEQYF

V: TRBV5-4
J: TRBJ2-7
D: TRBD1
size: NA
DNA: TGTGCCAGCAGTATTGACAGGGCCAAAGATTACGAGCAGTACTTC
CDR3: CASSIDRAKDYEQYF

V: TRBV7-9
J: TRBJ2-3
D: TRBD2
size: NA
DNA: TGTGCCAGCAGCTCGAGACAGGCGGGAGGGAGAGTAGATACGCAGTATTTT
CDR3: CASSSRQAGGRVDTQYF

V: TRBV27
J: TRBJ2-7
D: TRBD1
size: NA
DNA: TGTGCCAGCAGTCGATGGGACAGCCGCTCGATCTACGAGCAGTACTTC
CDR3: CASSRWDSRSIYEQYF

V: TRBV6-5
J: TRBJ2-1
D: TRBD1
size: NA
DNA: TGTGCCAGCAGGACAGGGAGCAATGAGCAGTTCTTC
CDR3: CASRTGSNEQFF

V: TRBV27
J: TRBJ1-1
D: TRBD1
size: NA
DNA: TGTGCCAGCAGGCCTTTGGGACAGGGAGATACTGAAGCTTTCTTT
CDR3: CASRPLGQGDTEAFF

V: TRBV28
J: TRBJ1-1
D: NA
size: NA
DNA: TGTGCCAGCAGTTCCTCAGGGGCCGCGAACACTGAAGCTTTCTTT
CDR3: CASSSSGAANTEAFF

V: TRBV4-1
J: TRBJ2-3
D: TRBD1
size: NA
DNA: TGCGCCAGCAGCCAAGATCCCTTTCGAGGACAGGGCACAGATACGCAGTATTTT
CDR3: CASSQDPFRGQGTDTQYF

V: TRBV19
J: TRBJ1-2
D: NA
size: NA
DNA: TGTGCCAGTAGTTCCGGGACAAGGAGGAACTATGGCTACACCTTC
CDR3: CASSSGTRRNYGYTF

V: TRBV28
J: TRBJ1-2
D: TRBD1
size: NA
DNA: TGTGCCAGCAGTCGGTACCGGGACAGAGATGGCTACACCTTC
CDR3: CASSRYRDRDGYTF

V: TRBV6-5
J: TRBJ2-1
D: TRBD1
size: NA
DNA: TGTGCCAGCGGCTTGGACAGGGTAAATGAGCAGTTCTTC
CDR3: CASGLDRVNEQFF

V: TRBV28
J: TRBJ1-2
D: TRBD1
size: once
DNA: TGTGCCAGCAGTTTATCGGGAGCGGGACAGGGCCACTATGGCTACACCTTC
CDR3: CASSLSGAGQGHYGYTF

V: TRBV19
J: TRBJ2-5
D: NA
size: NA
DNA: TGTGCCAGTAGTCGGGAGCTTAGAGAGACCCAGTACTTC
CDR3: CASSRELRETQYF

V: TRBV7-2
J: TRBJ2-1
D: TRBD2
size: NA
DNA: TGTGCCAGCAGCCCTAGGGGACTAGCGGGAGATAATGAGCAGTTCTTC
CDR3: CASSPRGLAGDNEQFF

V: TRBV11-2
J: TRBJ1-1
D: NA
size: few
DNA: TGTGCCAGCAGCTTCCAAGGGAGAACTGAAGCTTTCTTT
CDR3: CASSFQGRTEAFF

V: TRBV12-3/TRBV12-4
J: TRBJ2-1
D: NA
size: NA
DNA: TGTGCCAGCACCCTTACAGGGAATGAGCAGTTCTTC
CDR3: CASTLTGNEQFF

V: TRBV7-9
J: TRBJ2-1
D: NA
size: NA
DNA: TGTGCCAGCAGCTTAGCGGAAGAGGGACACCCCGAGCAGTTCTTC
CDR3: CASSLAEEGHPEQFF

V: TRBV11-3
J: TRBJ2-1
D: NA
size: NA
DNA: TGTGCCAGCAGCACCCGGGACTGGAGCAATGAGCAGTTCTTC
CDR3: CASSTRDWSNEQFF

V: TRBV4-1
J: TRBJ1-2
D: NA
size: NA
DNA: TGCGCCAGCAGCCAAGGTGAGAACAGGGACTATGGCTACACCTTC
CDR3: CASSQGENRDYGYTF

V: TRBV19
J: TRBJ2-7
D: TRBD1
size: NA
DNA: TGTGCCAGTACCCCGGGACAGGGGGTAGCGGGAGCCTACGAGCAGTACTTC
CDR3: CASTPGQGVAGAYEQYF

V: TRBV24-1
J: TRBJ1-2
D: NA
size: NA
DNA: TGTGCCACCAGTGATGAACTGGAGTATGGCTACACCTTC
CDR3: CATSDELEYGYTF

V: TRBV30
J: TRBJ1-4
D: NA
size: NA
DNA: TGTGCCTGGAGTGTAGGGGCAACTAATGAAAAACTGTTTTTT
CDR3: CAWSVGATNEKLFF

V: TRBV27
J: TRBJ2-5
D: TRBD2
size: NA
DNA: TGTGCCAGCAGTTGGGATAGCGGGAGGCAAGAGACCCAGTACTTC
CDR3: CASSWDSGRQETQYF

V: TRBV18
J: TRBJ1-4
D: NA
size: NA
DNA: TGTGCCAGCTCACCAAATAGCGCCAACGGAGGGGAAAAACTGTTTTTT
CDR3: CASSPNSANGGEKLFF